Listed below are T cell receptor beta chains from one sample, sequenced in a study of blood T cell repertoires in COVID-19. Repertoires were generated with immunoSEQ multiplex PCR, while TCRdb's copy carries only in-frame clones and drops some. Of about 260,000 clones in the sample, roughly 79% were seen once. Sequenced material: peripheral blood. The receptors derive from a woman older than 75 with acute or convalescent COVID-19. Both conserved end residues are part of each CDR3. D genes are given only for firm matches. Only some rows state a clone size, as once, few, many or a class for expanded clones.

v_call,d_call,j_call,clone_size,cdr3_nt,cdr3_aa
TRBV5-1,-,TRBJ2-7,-,TGCGCCAGCAGCGTTTCTCCGGGAACCGAGCAGTACTTC,CASSVSPGTEQYF
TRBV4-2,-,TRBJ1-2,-,TGTGCCAGCAGCCCTTCGGACGGGAGGGACTATGGCTACACCTTC,CASSPSDGRDYGYTF
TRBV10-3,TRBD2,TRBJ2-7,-,TGTGCCATCACTAGGACTAGCGGGAACTACGAGCAGTACTTC,CAITRTSGNYEQYF
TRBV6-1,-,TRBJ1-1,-,TGTGCCAGCAGTGACAGGGGATCTTCTTTCTTT,CASSDRGSSFF
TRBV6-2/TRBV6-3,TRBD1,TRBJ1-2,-,TGTGCCAGCAGTTACGGGTCCCTCACAGGGGGCATTGGCTACACCTTC,CASSYGSLTGGIGYTF
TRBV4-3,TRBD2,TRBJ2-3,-,TGCGCCAGCAGCCAAGATCTTCCGACTAGCGGGAGGGCAGATACGCAGTATTTT,CASSQDLPTSGRADTQYF
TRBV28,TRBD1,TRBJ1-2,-,TGTGCCAGCAGTTTAACAGGGGCTTTAGGCTACACCTTC,CASSLTGALGYTF
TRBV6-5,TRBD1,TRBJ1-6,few,TGTGCCAGCAGTTACGAGACAGGGTCTTCACCCCTCCACTTT,CASSYETGSSPLHF
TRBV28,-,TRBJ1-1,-,TGTGCCAGCAGTTCCCCACCCAGGAACACTGAAGCTTTCTTT,CASSSPPRNTEAFF
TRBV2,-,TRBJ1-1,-,TGTGCCAGCAGTTCACAGGGTCCCATGAACACTGAAGCTTTCTTT,CASSSQGPMNTEAFF
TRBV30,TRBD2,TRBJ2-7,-,TGTGCCTGGAGGAAGACTAGCGGGAGCTACGAGCAGTACTTC,CAWRKTSGSYEQYF
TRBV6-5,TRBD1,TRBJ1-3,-,TGTGCCAGCAGCCGGGGACAGCCCTCTGGAAACACCATATATTTT,CASSRGQPSGNTIYF
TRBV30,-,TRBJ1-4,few,TGTGCCTGGAGCCACCGACCGGGGGAAAAACTGTTTTTT,CAWSHRPGEKLFF
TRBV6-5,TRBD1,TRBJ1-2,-,TGTGCCAGCAGCCGGGACAGGGACTACTATGGCTACACCTTC,CASSRDRDYYGYTF
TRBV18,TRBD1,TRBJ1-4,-,TGTGCCAGCTCTCAAACAGGGGGCTTCGAAAAACTGTTTTTT,CASSQTGGFEKLFF
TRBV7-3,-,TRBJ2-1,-,TGTGCCAGCAGCCCAGATCCTCTTTACAATGAGCAGTTCTTC,CASSPDPLYNEQFF
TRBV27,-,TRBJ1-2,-,TGTGCCAGCAGTTTAGCGGTCAGCTCCTTTCATGGCTACACCTTC,CASSLAVSSFHGYTF
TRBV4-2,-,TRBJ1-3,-,TGTGCCAGCAGCCAAGCCCAGGACAGCTACTCTGGAAACACCATATATTTT,CASSQAQDSYSGNTIYF
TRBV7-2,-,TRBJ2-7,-,TGTGCCAGCAGCTGGGGGGAGGGGGACGAGCAGTACTTC,CASSWGEGDEQYF
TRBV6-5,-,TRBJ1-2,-,TGTGCCAGCACCCCAGGGCAGGCCTTCTATGGCTACACCTTC,CASTPGQAFYGYTF
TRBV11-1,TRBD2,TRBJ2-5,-,TGTGCCAGCAGCCCACCGACTAGCGGGGACAAAGAGACCCAGTACTTC,CASSPPTSGDKETQYF
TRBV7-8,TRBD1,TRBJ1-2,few,TGTGCCAGCAGCTACAGGGGAAAGGATGGCTACACCTTC,CASSYRGKDGYTF
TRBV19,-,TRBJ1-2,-,TGTGCCAGTAGTAGAACAGGACGCAACTATGGCTACACCTTC,CASSRTGRNYGYTF
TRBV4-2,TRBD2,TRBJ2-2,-,TGTGCCAGCAGATCGGGACTAGCGGACACCGGGGAGCTGTTTTTT,CASRSGLADTGELFF
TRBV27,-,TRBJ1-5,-,TGTGCCAGCAGTTTGAGTTACGATAGCAATCAGCCCCAGCATTTT,CASSLSYDSNQPQHF
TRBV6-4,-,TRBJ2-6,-,TGTGCCAGCAGCCCCGTTGGGTCGGGCTCTGGGGCCAACGTCCTGACTTTC,CASSPVGSGSGANVLTF
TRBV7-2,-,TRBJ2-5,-,TGTGCCAGCAGCTTAGGACAGTATAGGAAGACCCAGTACTTC,CASSLGQYRKTQYF
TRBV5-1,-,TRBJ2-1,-,TGCGCCAGCAGCTTGTCTACAGGACGTGGGAATGAGCAGTTCTTC,CASSLSTGRGNEQFF
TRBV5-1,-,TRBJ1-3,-,TGCGCCAGCACGCACCAGTACAGGGTAGGAGTTGGAAACACCATATATTTT,CASTHQYRVGVGNTIYF
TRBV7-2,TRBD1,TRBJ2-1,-,TGTGCCAGCAGCTCGGGACAGGGGGGATACAATGAGCAGTTCTTC,CASSSGQGGYNEQFF
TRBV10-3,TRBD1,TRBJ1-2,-,TGTGCCATCAAAGGGACAGGGACCGGTAGTGGCTACACCTTC,CAIKGTGTGSGYTF
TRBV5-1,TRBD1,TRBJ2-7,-,TGCGCCAGCAGCGAGGCCTCCGGGACAGGAATTTACGAGCAGTACTTC,CASSEASGTGIYEQYF